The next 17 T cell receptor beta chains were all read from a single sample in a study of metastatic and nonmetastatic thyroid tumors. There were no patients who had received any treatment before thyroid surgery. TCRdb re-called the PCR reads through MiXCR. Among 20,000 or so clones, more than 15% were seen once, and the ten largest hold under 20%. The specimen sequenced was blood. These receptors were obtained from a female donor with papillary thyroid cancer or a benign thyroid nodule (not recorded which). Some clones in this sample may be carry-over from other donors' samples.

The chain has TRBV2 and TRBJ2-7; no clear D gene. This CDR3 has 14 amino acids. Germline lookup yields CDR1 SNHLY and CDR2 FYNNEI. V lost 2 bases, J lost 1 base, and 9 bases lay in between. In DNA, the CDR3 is TGTGCCAGCAGTGAAACAGCTCCATCCTACGAGCAGTACTTC. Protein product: CASSETAPSYEQYF.

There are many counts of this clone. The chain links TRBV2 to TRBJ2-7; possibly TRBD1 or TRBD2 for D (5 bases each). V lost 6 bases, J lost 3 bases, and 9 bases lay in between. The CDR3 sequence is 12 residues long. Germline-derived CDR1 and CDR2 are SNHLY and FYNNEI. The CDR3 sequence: CASRGESYEQYF. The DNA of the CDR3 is TGTGCCAGCAGGGGGGAGAGCTACGAGCAGTACTTC.

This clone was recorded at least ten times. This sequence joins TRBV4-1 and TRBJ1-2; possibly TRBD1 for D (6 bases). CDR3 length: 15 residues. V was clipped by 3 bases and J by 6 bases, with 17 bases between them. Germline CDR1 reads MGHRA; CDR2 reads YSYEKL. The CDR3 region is CASSQPPGHTNGYTF. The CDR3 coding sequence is TGCGCCAGCAGCCAGCCTCCGGGACACACGAATGGCTACACCTTC.

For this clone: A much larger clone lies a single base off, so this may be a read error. The chain's CDR3 is CASSPPPPNEQFF. Here the CDR3 DNA reads TGTGCCAGCAGCCCCCCCCCCCCCAATGAGCAGTTCTTC. V and J are TRBV9 and TRBJ2-1; D gene ambiguous. Looked up from germline, CDR1 is SGDLS and CDR2 is YYNGEE. Trimming stripped 4 bases from V and 6 bases from J, with 11 bases between. The CDR3 is 13 amino acids.

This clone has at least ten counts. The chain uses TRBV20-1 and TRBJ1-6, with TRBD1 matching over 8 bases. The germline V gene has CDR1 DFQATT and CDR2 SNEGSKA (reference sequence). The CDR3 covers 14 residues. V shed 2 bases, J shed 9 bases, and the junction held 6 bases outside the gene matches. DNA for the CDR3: TGCAGTGCTAGACAGGCAGGGGGCTCTTCACCCCTCCACTTT. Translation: CSARQAGGSSPLHF.

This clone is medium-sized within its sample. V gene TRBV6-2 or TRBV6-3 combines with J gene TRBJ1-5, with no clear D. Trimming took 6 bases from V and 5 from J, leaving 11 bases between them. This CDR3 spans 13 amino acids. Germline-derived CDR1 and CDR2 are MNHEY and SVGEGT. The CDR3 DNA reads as TGTGCCAGCAGATCAGACGGGTATCAGCCCCAGCATTTT. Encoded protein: CASRSDGYQPQHF.

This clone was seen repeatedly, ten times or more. The DNA of the CDR3 is TGTGCCAGCAGTTTAATTTGGGACAGAGGTTTCTCTGGGGCCAACGTCCTGACTTTC. Its translation is CASSLIWDRGFSGANVLTF. This chain joins TRBV28 and TRBJ2-6, with 7 positions matching TRBD1. The CDR3 is made up of 19 amino acids. The germline CDR1 and CDR2 sequences are MDHEN and SYDVKM. After removal of 2 bases from V and 0 bases from J, the junction contained 10 bases not matched to a gene.

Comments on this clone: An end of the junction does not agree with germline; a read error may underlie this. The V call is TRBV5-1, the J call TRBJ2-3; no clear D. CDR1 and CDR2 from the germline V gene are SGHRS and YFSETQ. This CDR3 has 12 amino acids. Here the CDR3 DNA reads TGCTCCAGCAGTTACGCGGCGGATACGCAGTATTTT. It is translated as CSSSYAADTQYF. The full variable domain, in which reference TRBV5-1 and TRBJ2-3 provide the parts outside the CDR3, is KAGVTQTPRYLIKTRGQQVTLSCSPISGHRSVSWYQQTPGQGLQFLFEYFSETQRNKGNFPGRFSGRQFSNSRSEMNVSTLELGDSALYLCSSSYAADTQYFGPGTRLTVL.

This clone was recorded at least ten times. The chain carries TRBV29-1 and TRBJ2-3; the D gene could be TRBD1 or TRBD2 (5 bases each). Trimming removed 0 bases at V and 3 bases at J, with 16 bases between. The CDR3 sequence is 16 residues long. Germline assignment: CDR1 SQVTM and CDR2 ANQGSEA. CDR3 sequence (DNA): TGCAGCGTTGAAGATCGGTATGGGGGAGCGACAGATACGCAGTATTTT. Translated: CSVEDRYGGATDTQYF.

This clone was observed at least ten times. CDR3 protein: CASEDRANYGYTF. The CDR3 region has the DNA TGTGCCAGCGAGGACAGGGCCAACTATGGCTACACCTTC. The rearrangement links TRBV2 to TRBJ1-2; 8 bases are a match to TRBD1. Trimming took 8 bases from V and 2 from J; bases not matched to a gene: 4. CDR1 is SNHLY, CDR2 FYNNEI, per germline. The CDR3 is 13 amino acids.

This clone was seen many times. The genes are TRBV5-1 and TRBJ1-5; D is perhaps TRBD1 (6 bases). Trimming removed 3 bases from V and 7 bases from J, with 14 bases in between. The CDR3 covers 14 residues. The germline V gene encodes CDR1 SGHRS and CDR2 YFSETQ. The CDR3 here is CASSSRRGTQPQHF. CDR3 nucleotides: TGCGCCAGCAGCTCCCGTAGGGGGACACAGCCCCAGCATTTT. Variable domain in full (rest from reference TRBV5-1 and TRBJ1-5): KAGVTQTPRYLIKTRGQQVTLSCSPISGHRSVSWYQQTPGQGLQFLFEYFSETQRNKGNFPGRFSGRQFSNSRSEMNVSTLELGDSALYLCASSSRRGTQPQHFGDGTRLSIL.

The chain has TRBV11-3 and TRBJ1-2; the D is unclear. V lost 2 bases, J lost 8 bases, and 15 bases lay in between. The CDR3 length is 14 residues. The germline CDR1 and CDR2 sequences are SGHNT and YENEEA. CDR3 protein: CASSLNHEAVGYTF. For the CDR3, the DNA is TGTGCCAGCAGCTTAAACCATGAGGCCGTAGGCTACACCTTC. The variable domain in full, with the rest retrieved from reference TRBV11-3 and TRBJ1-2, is EAGVVQSPRYKIIEKKQPVAFWCNPISGHNTLYWYLQNLGQGPELLIRYENEEAVDDSQLPKDRFSAERLKGVDSTLKIQPAELGDSAVYLCASSLNHEAVGYTFGSGTRLTVV.

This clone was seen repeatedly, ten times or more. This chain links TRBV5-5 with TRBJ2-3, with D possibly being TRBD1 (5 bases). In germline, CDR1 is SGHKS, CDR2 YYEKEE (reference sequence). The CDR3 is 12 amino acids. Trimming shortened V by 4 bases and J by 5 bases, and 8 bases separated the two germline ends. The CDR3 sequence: CASSLQGDTQYF. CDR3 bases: TGTGCCAGCAGCCTCCAGGGAGATACGCAGTATTTT.

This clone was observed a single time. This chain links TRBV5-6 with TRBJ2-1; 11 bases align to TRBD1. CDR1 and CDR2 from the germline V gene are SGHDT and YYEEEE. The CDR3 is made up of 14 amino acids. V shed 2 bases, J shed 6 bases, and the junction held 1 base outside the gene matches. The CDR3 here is CASSFGTGGNEQFF. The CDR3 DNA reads TGTGCCAGCAGCTTCGGGACAGGGGGCAATGAGCAGTTCTTC.

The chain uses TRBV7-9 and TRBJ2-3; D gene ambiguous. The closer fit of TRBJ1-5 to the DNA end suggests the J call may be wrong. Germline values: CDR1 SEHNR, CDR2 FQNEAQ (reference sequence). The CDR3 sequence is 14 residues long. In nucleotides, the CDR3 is TGTGCCAGCAGCTTAACGGAGGGCCCATATACGCAGCATTTT. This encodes CASSLTEGPYTQHF.

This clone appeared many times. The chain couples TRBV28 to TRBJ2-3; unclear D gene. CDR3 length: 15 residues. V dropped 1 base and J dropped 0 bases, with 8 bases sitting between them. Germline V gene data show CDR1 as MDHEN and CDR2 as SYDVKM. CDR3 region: CASSLSQLSTDTQYF. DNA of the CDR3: TGTGCCAGCAGTTTATCCCAGCTTAGCACAGATACGCAGTATTTT.

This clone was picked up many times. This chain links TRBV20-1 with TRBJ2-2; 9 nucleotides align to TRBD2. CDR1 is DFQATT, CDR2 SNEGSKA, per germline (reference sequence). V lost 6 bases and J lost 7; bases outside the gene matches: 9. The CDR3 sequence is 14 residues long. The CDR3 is CSAQGLAGNGELFF. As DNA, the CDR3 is TGCAGTGCCCAGGGACTAGCCGGGAACGGGGAGCTGTTTTTT.